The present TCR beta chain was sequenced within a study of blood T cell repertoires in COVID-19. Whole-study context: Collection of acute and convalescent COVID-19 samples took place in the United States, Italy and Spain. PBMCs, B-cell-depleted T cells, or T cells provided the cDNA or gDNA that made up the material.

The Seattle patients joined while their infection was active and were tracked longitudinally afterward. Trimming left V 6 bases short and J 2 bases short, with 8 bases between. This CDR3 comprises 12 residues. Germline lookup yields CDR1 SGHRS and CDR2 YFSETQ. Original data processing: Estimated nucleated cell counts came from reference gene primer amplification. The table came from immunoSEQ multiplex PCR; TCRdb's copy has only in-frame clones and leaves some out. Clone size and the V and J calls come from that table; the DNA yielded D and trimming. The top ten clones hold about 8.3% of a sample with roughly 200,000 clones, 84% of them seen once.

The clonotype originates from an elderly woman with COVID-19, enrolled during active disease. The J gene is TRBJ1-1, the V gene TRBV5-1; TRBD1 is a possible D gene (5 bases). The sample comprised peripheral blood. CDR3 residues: CASTTDNTEAFF. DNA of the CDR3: TGCGCCAGCACGACAGATAACACTGAAGCTTTCTTT.